Presented here are 9 T cell receptor beta chains from one specimen sequenced in a study of fetal regulatory T cell absence and autoimmunity. TCRdb's table, derived via immunoSEQ multiplex PCR, lists solely in-frame clones and lacks some. The sample has around 100,000 clones; roughly 78% are singletons. The sequencing sample was made of pancreas tissue. The receptors were gathered from a male donor with IPEX syndrome.

V is TRBV7-9 and J is TRBJ1-2; no firm D call. The V end was cut by 6 bases, the J end by 4 bases, with 27 bases between. Germline V gives CDR1 SEHNR, CDR2 FQNEAQ (reference sequence). CDR3 length equals 18 residues. The DNA of the CDR3 is TGTGCCAGCAGACAAATTGGCCCGATTATGGCGCCTGGCTATGGCTACACCTTC. Translation gives CASRQIGPIMAPGYGYTF.

This clone has only a few counts. The chain uses TRBV6-5 and TRBJ2-7; D may correspond to TRBD1 or TRBD2 (5 bases each). V was shortened by 2 bases and J by 0 bases, with 8 bases between the two germline ends. This CDR3 has 14 residues. Germline V lookup: CDR1 MNHEY, CDR2 SVGAGI. CDR3 DNA: TGTGCCAGCAGTTACGCAGGGAGCTCCTACGAGCAGTACTTC. It codes for CASSYAGSSYEQYF.

This clone was picked up a small number of times. The chain links TRBV5-1 to TRBJ1-2; 8 bases map to TRBD1. The germline gives CDR1 SGHRS, CDR2 YFSETQ. V shed 0 bases, J shed 8 bases, and the junction held 9 bases outside the gene matches. The CDR3 has 15 amino acids. This CDR3 reads CASSLGDRRGGGYTF. Here the CDR3 DNA reads TGCGCCAGCAGCTTGGGGGACAGGAGGGGAGGCGGCTACACCTTC.

This chain joins TRBV5-1 and TRBJ2-1, with 9 bases identical to TRBD2. The length of the CDR3 is 15 residues. V was clipped by 1 base and J by 2 bases; unmatched bases: 1. CDR1 and CDR2 from the germline V gene are SGHRS and YFSETQ. This CDR3 reads CASSLPSGAYNEQFF. The CDR3 DNA reads TGCGCCAGCAGCTTGCCTAGCGGGGCCTACAATGAGCAGTTCTTC.

This sequence joins TRBV11-2 and TRBJ1-2; maybe TRBD1 (6 bases). The CDR3 length is 13 residues. V was cut by 5 bases and J by 8 bases, with 15 bases left in between. Germline values: CDR1 SGHAT, CDR2 FQNNGV. CDR3 sequence: CASSLRRGEGYTF. CDR3 DNA sequence: TGTGCCAGCAGCCTACGTAGGGGGGAGGGCTACACCTTC.

The V and J genes are TRBV6-6 and TRBJ2-7, with 12 positions matching TRBD2. The CDR3 is 15 amino acids. V was clipped by 0 bases and J by 6 bases; unmatched bases: 3. Germline CDR1 and CDR2: MNHNY and SVGAGI (reference sequence). The CDR3 coding sequence is TGTGCCAGCAGTTACTCGACTAGCGGGAGTTTCGAGCAGTACTTC. Amino acids: CASSYSTSGSFEQYF.

A few counts support this clone. This chain uses TRBV9 with TRBJ1-1; the match to TRBD1 covers 7 bases. The germline V gene has CDR1 SGDLS and CDR2 YYNGEE. The CDR3 spans 13 residues. V gave up 3 bases and J gave up 3 bases; unmatched junction bases: 2. The CDR3 is CASSDRGDTEAFF. The CDR3 nucleotides read TGTGCCAGCAGCGACAGGGGAGACACTGAAGCTTTCTTT.

This chain joins TRBV5-1 and TRBJ2-2; 7 bases are a match to TRBD1. The CDR3 has 16 amino acids. Germline CDR1 reads SGHRS; CDR2 reads YFSETQ. V shed 0 bases and J 5 bases; nucleotides not matched to a gene: 7. The DNA for the CDR3 is TGCGCCAGCAGCTTGGAGAGGGGGCGATGGACCGGGGAGCTGTTTTTT. Residues: CASSLERGRWTGELFF.

The chain couples TRBV5-5 to TRBJ2-7; D is unresolved. Germline loops: CDR1 SGHKS, CDR2 YYEKEE (reference sequence). Trimming pared 1 base from V and 0 bases from J, leaving 5 bases between. There are 13 residues in the CDR3. In DNA, the CDR3 is TGTGCCAGCAGCTTGACCACCTCCTACGAGCAGTACTTC. Translating gives CASSLTTSYEQYF.